This entry lists 30 T cell receptor beta chains sequenced from one sample in a study of radiation and T cells in renal cell carcinoma. Time point given: baseline pretreatment blood. Treatment denoted: 15 Gy SBRT to primary tumor, nephrectomy 4 weeks later. The protocol was immunoSEQ multiplex PCR, while the TCRdb copy is restricted to in-frame clones and leaves out a portion. The sample holds just over 95,000 clones, approximately 86% seen once. The specimen was blood, collected from a patient whose treatment included radiotherapy and nephrectomy. These TCRs come from a man between 45 and 60 years old with renal cell carcinoma.

V is TRBV27 and J is TRBJ1-4, with D possibly matching TRBD1 (5 bases). The CDR3 length is 19 residues. V lost 5 bases and J 0 bases, leaving 22 bases between the germline ends. Germline V gene sequence: CDR1 MNHEY, CDR2 SMNVEV (reference sequence). The CDR3 is CASSVTMSGTGTTNEKLFF. The CDR3, as DNA: TGTGCCAGCAGTGTTACCATGTCCGGGACTGGTACAACTAATGAAAAACTGTTTTTT.

This chain uses TRBV4-3 with TRBJ2-1; 15 bases match TRBD2. There are 17 residues in the CDR3. The V gene end was trimmed by 5 bases and the J gene end by 8 bases; junction bases not matched to a gene: 10. CDR1 LGHNA and CDR2 YSLEER come from the germline V gene. This CDR3 is CASSKGLAGGGGDEQFF. DNA for the CDR3: TGCGCCAGCAGCAAGGGACTAGCGGGGGGAGGTGGGGATGAGCAGTTCTTC.

As to this clone: Mismatch with germline at one junction end may stem from a read error. The CDR3: CASSLGPGVEYEQYF. The CDR3 bases are TGTGCTAGCAGCCTTGGTCCGGGGGTGGAGTACGAGCAGTACTTC. The chain links TRBV7-7 to TRBJ2-7; possibly TRBD2 for D (6 bases). There are 15 residues in the CDR3. CDR1 is SSHAT, CDR2 FNYEAQ, per germline (reference sequence).

This chain connects TRBV2 to TRBJ2-3; D is unresolved. With 3 bases removed from V and 0 bases from J, the gap between germline ends came to 19 bases. CDR1 and CDR2 from the germline V gene are SNHLY and FYNNEI. The length of the CDR3 is 18 residues. The chain's CDR3 is CASSEMSRGISSTDTQYF. The CDR3 coding sequence is TGTGCCAGCAGTGAGATGTCCCGTGGAATTTCTAGCACAGATACGCAGTATTTT.

This clone was seen a single time. This same CDR3 is encoded by further DNA sequences in the sample. The chain employs TRBV9 and TRBJ2-1; no clear D gene. The CDR3 contains 14 residues. V lost 0 bases to trimming and J lost 3 bases, with 7 bases between them. The V gene's germline CDR1 is SGDLS and CDR2 YYNGEE. The CDR3 region has the DNA TGTGCCAGCAGCGTAGACAGCCGCTACAATGAGCAGTTCTTC. This sequence encodes CASSVDSRYNEQFF.

Details on this clone: Other DNA sequences in this specimen translate into the identical CDR3. J is TRBJ1-1 and V is TRBV19; no clear D. CDR1 LNHDA and CDR2 SQIVND come from the germline V gene (reference sequence). The CDR3 runs 15 residues. Between the trimmed V and J ends, which lost 3 bases and 0 bases, there was a span of 11 bases. The CDR3 bases are TGTGCCAGTAGTATCGGTACCCACGTGAACACTGAAGCTTTCTTT. Encoded protein: CASSIGTHVNTEAFF.

V usage is TRBV7-9 and J usage is TRBJ2-5; TRBD2 matches at 8 bases. Germline V gene data show CDR1 as SEHNR and CDR2 as FQNEAQ (reference sequence). The CDR3 consists of 15 residues. The V and J ends lost 5 bases and 1 base, in that order; junction bases with no gene match: 6. The CDR3 is CASSMTSAPQETQYF. In DNA form, the CDR3 reads TGTGCCAGCAGCATGACTAGCGCCCCCCAAGAGACCCAGTACTTC.

J is TRBJ1-2 and V is TRBV9; 9 nucleotides agree with TRBD1. The germline V gene has CDR1 SGDLS and CDR2 YYNGEE. The CDR3 runs to 14 residues. J lost 2 bases, V lost 3 bases, and 2 bases had no gene match. CDR3 sequence: CASSEQGANYGYTF. The CDR3, as DNA: TGTGCCAGCAGCGAACAGGGGGCCAACTATGGCTACACCTTC.

The rearrangement links TRBV30 to TRBJ2-7; 7 bases are shared with TRBD2. This CDR3 spans 11 amino acids. Looked up from germline, CDR1 is GTSNPN and CDR2 is SVGIG (reference sequence). With V trimmed by 8 bases and J by 3 bases, 4 bases remained unmatched. CDR3 residues: CAVRDYYEQYF. The CDR3, as DNA: TGTGCCGTACGGGACTACTACGAGCAGTACTTC. Based on the CDR3 plus reference TRBV30 and TRBJ2-7, the full variable domain is SQTIHQWPATLVQPVGSPLSLECTVEGTSNPNLYWYRQAAGRGLQLLFYSVGIGQISSEVPQNLSASRPQDRQFILSSKKLLLSDSGFYLCAVRDYYEQYFGPGTRLTVT.

This clone was counted a single time. The chain carries TRBV7-9 and TRBJ1-1; 10 bases are a match to TRBD1. Germline CDR1 and CDR2: SEHNR and FQNEAQ (reference sequence). Unmatched junction bases numbered 2, after V lost 4 bases and J lost 3 bases. This CDR3 is 14 amino acids long. The CDR3 loop reads CASSSGQGYTEAFF. DNA for the CDR3: TGTGCCAGCAGCTCGGGACAGGGGTACACTGAAGCTTTCTTT.

This clone was recorded once. The rearrangement joins TRBV6-6 to TRBJ2-5; TRBD1 matches 8 bases. Trimming at V came to 4 bases and at J to 5 bases, leaving 9 bases not matched to a gene. CDR1 is MNHNY, CDR2 SVGAGI, per germline (reference sequence). The CDR3 extends over 15 amino acids. CDR3 nucleotide sequence: TGTGCCAGCAGTTCGGGACAGGCTATCAGGGAGACCCAGTACTTC. Encoded protein: CASSSGQAIRETQYF.

This clone was seen a few times. The chain recombines TRBV7-2 with TRBJ1-6; D is ambiguous. The CDR3 loop spans 12 amino acids. Germline CDR1 SGHTA, CDR2 FQGNSA. V lost 6 bases and J lost 8, with 8 bases in between. This chain's CDR3 is CASRLNHSPLHF. The CDR3 bases are TGTGCCAGCAGGCTGAACCATTCACCCCTCCACTTT.

The chain has TRBV7-3 and TRBJ1-1; D unresolved. Trimming took off 1 base at V and 4 bases at J, with 10 bases between the two ends. The CDR3 runs to 14 residues. CDR1 and CDR2 from the germline V gene are SGHTA and FQGTGA. The CDR3 spells CASSLSGQVTEAFF. CDR3 DNA: TGTGCCAGCAGCTTAAGCGGGCAAGTCACTGAAGCTTTCTTT.

In DNA, the CDR3 is TGCGCCAGCAGCGTCCTGTGGGGGTTCCAAGAGACCCAGTACTTC. Translated, it gives CASSVLWGFQETQYF. The chain uses TRBV4-3 and TRBJ2-5; D tentatively fits TRBD1 or TRBD2 (5 bases each). Trimming took 5 bases from V and 1 from J, leaving 14 bases between them. CDR1 and CDR2 from the germline V gene are LGHNA and YSLEER. CDR3 length equals 15 residues.

The chain carries TRBV30 and TRBJ2-7, with TRBD2 identical over 7 bases. The CDR3 spans 13 residues. Germline lookup yields CDR1 GTSNPN and CDR2 SVGIG (reference sequence). V shed 0 bases, J shed 13 bases, and the junction held 12 bases outside the gene matches. The chain's CDR3 is CAWSVLGEGRGYF. DNA for the CDR3: TGTGCCTGGAGTGTACTGGGGGAGGGGAGGGGTTACTTC.

This CDR3 is CSVGGVLGAEQYF. CDR3 in DNA: TGCAGCGTTGGGGGGGTTCTGGGAGCCGAGCAGTACTTC. The chain couples TRBV29-1 to TRBJ2-7, with a weak D call TRBD2 (6 bases). Per the germline V gene, CDR1 is SQVTM and CDR2 is ANQGSEA. Trimming cost V 4 bases and J 6 bases, with 16 bases left between them. The CDR3 loop spans 13 amino acids.

CDR3 bases: TGTGCCTGGAGTGGGCAGGGAGGGACTGAAGCTTTCTTT. This sequence encodes CAWSGQGGTEAFF. J is TRBJ1-1 and V is TRBV30; perhaps TRBD1 as D (5 bases). Trimming cost V 1 base and J 5 bases, with 11 bases left between them. The germline CDR1 and CDR2 sequences are GTSNPN and SVGIG (reference sequence). This CDR3 region has 13 residues.

The V call is TRBV5-4, the J call TRBJ2-2; 7 nucleotides match TRBD1. Germline trimming cut 3 bases from V and 4 bases from J; bases unmatched to any gene: 6. CDR1 is SGHNT and CDR2 is YYREEE in the germline V gene (reference sequence). The CDR3 sequence is 15 residues long. CDR3 loop: CASSWGQSSTGELFF. The CDR3 region has the DNA TGTGCCAGCAGCTGGGGACAGAGCTCCACCGGGGAGCTGTTTTTT.

CDR3 sequence (DNA): TGCGCCAGCAGCCGGGGACTAGACTTGGGCTCCTACAATGAGCAGTTCTTC. Its translation: CASSRGLDLGSYNEQFF. V usage is TRBV5-1 and J usage is TRBJ2-1; 8 nucleotides agree with TRBD2. J gave up 0 bases and V 4 bases, and 9 bases lay outside the gene matches. The germline V gene has CDR1 SGHRS and CDR2 YFSETQ. The CDR3 sequence is 17 residues long.

The rearrangement links TRBV10-3 to TRBJ1-1; 11 bases agree with TRBD1. Germline trimming cut 6 bases from V and 1 base from J; bases unmatched to any gene: 1. CDR1 ENHRY and CDR2 SYGVKD come from the germline V gene. This CDR3 contains 14 residues. Here the CDR3 reads CAIRGTGGNTEAFF. The CDR3 region has the DNA TGTGCCATCAGGGGGACAGGGGGGAACACTGAAGCTTTCTTT.

This clone was observed a handful of times. The chain recombines TRBV4-1 with TRBJ2-5, with TRBD2 identical over 10 bases. Germline CDR1 is MGHRA and CDR2 is YSYEKL. CDR3 length equals 15 residues. V trimming: 2 bases; J trimming: 10 bases; junction bases outside the gene matches: 10. CDR3 protein: CASSQTWLAGAYQYF. CDR3 nucleotides: TGCGCCAGCAGCCAAACGTGGCTAGCGGGAGCATACCAGTACTTC.

In DNA form, the CDR3 reads TGTGCCAGCAGCCCCACGCAAGCGGGAGCCTACAATGAGCAGTTCTTC. This sequence encodes CASSPTQAGAYNEQFF. The chain couples TRBV7-3 to TRBJ2-1; 8 bases are shared with TRBD2. Per germline, CDR1 SGHTA and CDR2 FQGTGA. CDR3 length: 16 residues. The V and J ends lost 5 bases and 2 bases, in that order; junction bases with no gene match: 8.

This clone was observed a handful of times. The V and J genes are TRBV19 and TRBJ1-5; D not resolved. This CDR3 has 15 amino acids. Between the trimmed V and J ends, which lost 1 base and 3 bases, there was a span of 10 bases. Germline CDR1 is LNHDA and CDR2 is SQIVND (reference sequence). The CDR3 sequence: CASSIAGRNNQPQHF. CDR3 in DNA: TGTGCCAGTAGTATAGCGGGCAGAAACAATCAGCCCCAGCATTTT.

This rearrangement joins TRBV9 to TRBJ2-2, with a weak D call TRBD1 (6 bases). Per the germline V gene, CDR1 is SGDLS and CDR2 is YYNGEE. Trimming removed 0 bases from V and 3 bases from J, with 12 bases in between. CDR3 length: 16 residues. In nucleotides, the CDR3 is TGTGCCAGCAGCGTAGACAGGGTGTTGGACACCGGGGAGCTGTTTTTT. Protein product: CASSVDRVLDTGELFF.

The rearrangement uses TRBV28 and TRBJ1-3; no firm D call. Germline loops: CDR1 MDHEN, CDR2 SYDVKM. The V and J ends lost 3 bases and 2 bases respectively, with 8 bases between them. There are 14 residues in the CDR3. The CDR3 bases are TGTGCCAGCAGTTTTGGAGGGACTGGAAACACCATATATTTT. Translation: CASSFGGTGNTIYF.

J is TRBJ2-5 and V is TRBV6-6; either TRBD1 or TRBD2 may supply D (6 bases each). The CDR3 has 14 amino acids. The V gene lost 5 bases and the J gene lost 0 bases, with 10 bases spanning the gap. Germline-derived CDR1 and CDR2 are MNHNY and SVGAGI (reference sequence). CDR3 DNA sequence: TGTGCCAGCAGTATAGGGGGGTACCAAGAGACCCAGTACTTC. Protein sequence: CASSIGGYQETQYF.

This chain uses TRBV6-6 with TRBJ2-7; no reliable D call. V lost 0 bases and J 5 bases, leaving 8 bases between the germline ends. There are 13 residues in the CDR3. Germline V lookup: CDR1 MNHNY, CDR2 SVGAGI (reference sequence). The CDR3 sequence is CASSYSRVNEQYF. Here the CDR3 DNA reads TGTGCCAGCAGTTACTCCCGGGTCAACGAGCAGTACTTC.

The chain joins TRBV7-2 to TRBJ2-7; 7 bases align to TRBD2. CDR1 SGHTA and CDR2 FQGNSA come from the germline V gene. The V segment lost 3 bases and the J segment 2 bases; nucleotides outside the gene matches: 4. This CDR3 region has 14 residues. The CDR3, as DNA: TGTGCCAGCAGCTTGTTGAGCGGGGCCTACGAGCAGTACTTC. Its protein is CASSLLSGAYEQYF.

The chain combines TRBV2 with TRBJ2-1, with D perhaps TRBD2 (5 bases). Germline V gene lookup returns CDR1 SNHLY and CDR2 FYNNEI. V was pared by 5 bases and J by 0 bases, with 14 bases between. The CDR3 runs 16 residues. CDR3 DNA: TGTGCCAGCAGTACCAAAGCGGTGAGCTCCTACAATGAGCAGTTCTTC. Amino acids: CASSTKAVSSYNEQFF.

V and J are TRBV19 and TRBJ2-1; D unresolved. The CDR3 sequence is 17 residues long. V was cut by 0 bases and J by 2 bases, with 14 bases left in between. The germline V gene has CDR1 LNHDA and CDR2 SQIVND (reference sequence). As DNA, the CDR3 is TGTGCCAGTAGTATAGATCTGAGCAAATCGACCTACAATGAGCAGTTCTTC. As protein: CASSIDLSKSTYNEQFF. Together with reference TRBV19 and TRBJ2-1, the CDR3 gives the full variable domain: DGGITQSPKYLFRKEGQNVTLSCEQNLNHDAMYWYRQDPGQGLRLIYYSQIVNDFQKGDIAEGYSVSREKKESFPLTVTSAQKNPTAFYLCASSIDLSKSTYNEQFFGPGTRLTVL.